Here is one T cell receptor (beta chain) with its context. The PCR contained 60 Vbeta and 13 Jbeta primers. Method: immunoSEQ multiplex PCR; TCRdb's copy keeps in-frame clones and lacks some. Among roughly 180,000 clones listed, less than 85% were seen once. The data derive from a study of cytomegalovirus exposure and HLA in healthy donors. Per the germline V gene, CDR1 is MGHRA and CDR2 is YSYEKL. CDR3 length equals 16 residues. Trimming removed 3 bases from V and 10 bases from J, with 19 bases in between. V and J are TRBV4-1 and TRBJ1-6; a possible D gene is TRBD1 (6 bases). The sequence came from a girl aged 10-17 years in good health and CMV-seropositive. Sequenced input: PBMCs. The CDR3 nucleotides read TGCGCCAGCAGCCAGGAGCCACAGGGTTCGCGATCACCCCTCCACTTT. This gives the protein CASSQEPQGSRSPLHF.